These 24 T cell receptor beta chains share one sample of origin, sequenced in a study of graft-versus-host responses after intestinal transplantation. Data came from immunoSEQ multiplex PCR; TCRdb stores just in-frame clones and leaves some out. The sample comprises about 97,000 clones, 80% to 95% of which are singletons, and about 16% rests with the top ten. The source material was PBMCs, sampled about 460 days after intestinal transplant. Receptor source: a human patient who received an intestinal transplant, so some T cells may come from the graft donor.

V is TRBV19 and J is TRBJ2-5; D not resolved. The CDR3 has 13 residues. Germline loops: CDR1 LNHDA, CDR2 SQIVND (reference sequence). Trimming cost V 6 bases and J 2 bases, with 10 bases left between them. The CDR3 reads CASRGLLQETQYF. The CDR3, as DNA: TGTGCCAGTAGGGGCCTGCTTCAAGAGACCCAGTACTTC.

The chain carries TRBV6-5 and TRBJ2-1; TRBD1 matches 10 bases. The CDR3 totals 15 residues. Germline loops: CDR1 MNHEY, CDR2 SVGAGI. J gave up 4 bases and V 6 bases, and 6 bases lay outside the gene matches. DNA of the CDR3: TGTGCCAGCAGGGATCCGGGACAGGGGTACAATGAGCAGTTCTTC. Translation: CASRDPGQGYNEQFF.

The CDR3 DNA sequence: TGTGCCAGCAGCTCTCTACCCTTGGGAGGTAGCCGTGGAAAACTGTTTTTT. Amino acid sequence: CASSSLPLGGSRGKLFF. V is TRBV11-2 and J is TRBJ1-4; D call uncertain. With 4 bases removed from V and 10 bases from J, the gap between germline ends came to 25 bases. Germline V gives CDR1 SGHAT, CDR2 FQNNGV. CDR3 length: 17 residues.

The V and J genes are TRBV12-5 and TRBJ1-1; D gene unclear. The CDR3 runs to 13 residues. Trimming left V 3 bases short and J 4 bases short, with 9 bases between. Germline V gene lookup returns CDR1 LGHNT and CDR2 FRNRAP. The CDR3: CASGFAGGTEAFF. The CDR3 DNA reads TGTGCTAGTGGTTTCGCCGGTGGCACTGAAGCTTTCTTT.

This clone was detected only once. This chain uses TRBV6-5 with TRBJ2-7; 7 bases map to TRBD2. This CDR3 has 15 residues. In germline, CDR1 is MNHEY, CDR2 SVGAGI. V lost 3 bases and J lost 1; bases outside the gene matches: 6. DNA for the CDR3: TGTGCCAGCAGTTATGCATCTAGCGGATCCTACGAGCAGTACTTC. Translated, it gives CASSYASSGSYEQYF.

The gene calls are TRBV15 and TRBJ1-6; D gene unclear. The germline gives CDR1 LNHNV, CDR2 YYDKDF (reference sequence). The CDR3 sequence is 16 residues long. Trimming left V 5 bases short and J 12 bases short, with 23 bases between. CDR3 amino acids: CATSPPPRPVVGPLHF. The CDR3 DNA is TGTGCCACCAGCCCTCCTCCCAGGCCGGTTGTGGGACCCCTCCACTTT.

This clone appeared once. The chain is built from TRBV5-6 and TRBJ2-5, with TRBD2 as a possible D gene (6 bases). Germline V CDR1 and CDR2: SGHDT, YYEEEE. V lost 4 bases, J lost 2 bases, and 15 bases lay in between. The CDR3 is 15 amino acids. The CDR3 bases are TGTGCCAGCAGCCCGCGGGGATCCACACAAGAGACCCAGTACTTC. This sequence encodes CASSPRGSTQETQYF.

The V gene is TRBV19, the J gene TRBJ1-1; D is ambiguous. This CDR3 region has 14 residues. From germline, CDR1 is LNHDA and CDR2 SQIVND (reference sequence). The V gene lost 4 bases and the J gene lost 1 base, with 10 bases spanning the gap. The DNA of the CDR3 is TGTGCCAGTAGTAAGGGCCCGGCGAACACTGAAGCTTTCTTT. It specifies CASSKGPANTEAFF.

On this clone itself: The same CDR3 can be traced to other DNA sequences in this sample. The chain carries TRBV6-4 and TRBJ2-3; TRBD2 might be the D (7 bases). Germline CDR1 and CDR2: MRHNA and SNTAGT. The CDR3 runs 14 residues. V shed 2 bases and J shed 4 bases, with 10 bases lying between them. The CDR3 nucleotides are TGTGCCAGCAGTGACGGGGGGGCGGCAGATACGCAGTATTTT. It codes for CASSDGGAADTQYF.

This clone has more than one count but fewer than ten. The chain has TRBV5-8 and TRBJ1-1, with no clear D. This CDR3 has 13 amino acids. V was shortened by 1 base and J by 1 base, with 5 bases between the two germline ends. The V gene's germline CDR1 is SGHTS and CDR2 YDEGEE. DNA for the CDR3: TGTGCCAGCAGCTTGATCTGGAACACTGAAGCTTTCTTT. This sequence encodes CASSLIWNTEAFF.

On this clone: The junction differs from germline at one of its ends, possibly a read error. CDR3 sequence: CASSVGWAGASSLIF. Written as DNA, the CDR3 is TGTGCCAGCAGCGTAGGTTGGGCAGGCGCTAGTTCGCTGATTTTT. The chain joins TRBV9 to TRBJ1-4; D gene unclear. This CDR3 contains 15 residues. From germline, CDR1 is SGDLS and CDR2 YYNGEE. Full variable domain (remainder filled in from reference TRBV9 and TRBJ1-4): DSGVTQTPKHLITATGQRVTLRCSPRSGDLSVYWYQQSLDQGLQFLIQYYNGEERAKGNILERFSAQQFPDLHSELNLSSLELGDSALYFCASSVGWAGASSLIFGSGTQLSVL.

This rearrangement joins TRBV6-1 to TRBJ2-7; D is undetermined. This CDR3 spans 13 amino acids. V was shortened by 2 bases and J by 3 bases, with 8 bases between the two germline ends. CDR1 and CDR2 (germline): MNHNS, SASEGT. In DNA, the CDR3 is TGTGCCAGCAGTGAACACAACATCTACGAGCAGTACTTC. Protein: CASSEHNIYEQYF.

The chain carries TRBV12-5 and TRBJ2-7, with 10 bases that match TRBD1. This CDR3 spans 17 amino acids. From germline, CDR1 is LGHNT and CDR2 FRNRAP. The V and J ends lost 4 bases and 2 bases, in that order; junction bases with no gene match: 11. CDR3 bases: TGTGCTAGTGGTTGGGACCTCCGACAGGGGGCCACCTACGAGCAGTACTTC. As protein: CASGWDLRQGATYEQYF. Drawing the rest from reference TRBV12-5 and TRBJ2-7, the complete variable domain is DARVTQTPRHKVTEMGQEVTMRCQPILGHNTVFWYRQTMMQGLELLAYFRNRAPLDDSGMPKDRFSAEMPDATLATLKIQPSEPRDSAVYFCASGWDLRQGATYEQYFGPGTRLTVT.

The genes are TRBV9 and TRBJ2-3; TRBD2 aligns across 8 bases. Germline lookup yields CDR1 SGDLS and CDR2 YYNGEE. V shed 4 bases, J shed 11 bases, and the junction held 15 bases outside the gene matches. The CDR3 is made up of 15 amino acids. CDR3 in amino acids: CASSPRRGGSVRQYF. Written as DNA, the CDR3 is TGTGCCAGCAGCCCTCGTCGGGGGGGATCCGTGAGGCAGTATTTT.

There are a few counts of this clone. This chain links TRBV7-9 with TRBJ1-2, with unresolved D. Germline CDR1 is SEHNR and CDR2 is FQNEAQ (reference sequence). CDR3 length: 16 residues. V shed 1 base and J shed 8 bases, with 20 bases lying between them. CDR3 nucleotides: TGTGCCAGCAGCTTAGGATTGTACGACCCGGTGGGAGGCTACACCTTC. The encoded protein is CASSLGLYDPVGGYTF.

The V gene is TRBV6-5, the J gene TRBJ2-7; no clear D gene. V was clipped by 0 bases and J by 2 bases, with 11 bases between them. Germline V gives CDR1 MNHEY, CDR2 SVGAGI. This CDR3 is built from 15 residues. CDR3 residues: CASSYSSVRPYEQYF. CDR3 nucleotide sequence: TGTGCCAGCAGTTACTCGAGTGTCAGGCCCTACGAGCAGTACTTC.

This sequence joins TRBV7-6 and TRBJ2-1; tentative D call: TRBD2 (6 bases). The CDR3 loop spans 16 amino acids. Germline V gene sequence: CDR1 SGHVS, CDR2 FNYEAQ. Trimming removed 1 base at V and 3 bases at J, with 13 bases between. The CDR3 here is CASSLERGVLYNEQFF. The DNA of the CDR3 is TGTGCCAGCAGCTTAGAGCGCGGGGTACTCTACAATGAGCAGTTCTTC.

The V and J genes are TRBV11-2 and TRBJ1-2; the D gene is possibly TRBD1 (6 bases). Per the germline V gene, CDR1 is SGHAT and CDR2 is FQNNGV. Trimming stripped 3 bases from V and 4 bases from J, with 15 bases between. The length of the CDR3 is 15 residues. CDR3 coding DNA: TGTGCCAGCAGCTTCCAGCCAGGGGCAGTCTATGGCTACACCTTC. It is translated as CASSFQPGAVYGYTF.

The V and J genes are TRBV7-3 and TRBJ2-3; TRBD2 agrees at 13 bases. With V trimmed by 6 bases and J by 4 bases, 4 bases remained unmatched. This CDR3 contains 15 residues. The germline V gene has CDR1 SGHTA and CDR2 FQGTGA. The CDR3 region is CASRLAGGPSDTQYF. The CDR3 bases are TGTGCCAGCAGACTAGCGGGGGGGCCTTCAGATACGCAGTATTTT.

The CDR3 DNA is TGTGCCAGCAGCCAAGATGAGACAGCGTTGAGCTCTGGAAACACCATATATTTT. It specifies CASSQDETALSSGNTIYF. The gene calls are TRBV14 and TRBJ1-3; tentatively, D is TRBD1 (5 bases). Germline CDR1 is SGHDN and CDR2 is FVKESK. The length of the CDR3 is 18 residues. The germline V and J ends were trimmed by 0 bases and 0 bases, with 15 bases remaining between them.

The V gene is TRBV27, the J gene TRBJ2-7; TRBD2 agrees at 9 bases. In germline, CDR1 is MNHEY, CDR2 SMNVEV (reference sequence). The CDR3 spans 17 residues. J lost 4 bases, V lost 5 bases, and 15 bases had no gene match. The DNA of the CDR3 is TGTGCCAGCAGTCCCTCCCCTATAGCGGGGGTAAAATACGAGCAGTACTTC. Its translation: CASSPSPIAGVKYEQYF.

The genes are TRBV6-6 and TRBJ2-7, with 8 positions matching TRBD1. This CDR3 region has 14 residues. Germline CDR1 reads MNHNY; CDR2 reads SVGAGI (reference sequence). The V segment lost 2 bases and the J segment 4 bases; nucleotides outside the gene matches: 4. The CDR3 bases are TGTGCCAGCAGTTACGGGGACAGGCCGTACGAGCAGTACTTC. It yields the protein CASSYGDRPYEQYF.

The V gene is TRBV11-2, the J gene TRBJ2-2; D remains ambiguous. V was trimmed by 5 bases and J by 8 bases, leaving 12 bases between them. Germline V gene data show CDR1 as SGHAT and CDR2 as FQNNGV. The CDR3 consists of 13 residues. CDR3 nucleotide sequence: TGTGCCAGCAGCCCCGAGGCCAGGGGGGAGCTGTTTTTT. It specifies CASSPEARGELFF. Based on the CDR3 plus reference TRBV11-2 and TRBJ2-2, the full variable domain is EAGVAQSPRYKIIEKRQSVAFWCNPISGHATLYWYQQILGQGPKLLIQFQNNGVVDDSQLPKDRFSAERLKGVDSTLKIQPAKLEDSAVYLCASSPEARGELFFGEGSRLTVL.

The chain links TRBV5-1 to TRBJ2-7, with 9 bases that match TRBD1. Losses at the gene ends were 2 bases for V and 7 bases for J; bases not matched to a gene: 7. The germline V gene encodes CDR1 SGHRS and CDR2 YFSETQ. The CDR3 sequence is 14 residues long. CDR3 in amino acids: CASSLRDRDGEQYF. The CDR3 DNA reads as TGCGCCAGCAGCTTACGGGACAGGGACGGGGAGCAGTACTTC.